This entry lists 24 T cell receptor beta chains sequenced from one sample in a study of OX40 agonist ivuxolimab in advanced cancers. Repertoires were generated with immunoSEQ multiplex PCR, while TCRdb's copy carries only in-frame clones and drops some. Found here are about 73,000 clones, approximately 92% of them singletons; the top ten hold approximately 9.3%. Sequencing was performed on CD4+ or CD8+ T cells sorted from blood, taken in a trial of the OX40 agonist ivuxolimab. The receptors here all came from an adult with an advanced solid tumor such as melanoma, head and neck, liver or kidney cancer.

Regarding this clone: This CDR3 is also generated by other DNA sequences in the sample. The J gene is TRBJ2-5, the V gene TRBV7-9; D is unclear. From germline, CDR1 is SEHNR and CDR2 FQNEAQ (reference sequence). CDR3 length equals 14 residues. V was cut by 1 base and J by 1 base, with 7 bases left in between. CDR3 residues: CASSLVGSQETQYF. The CDR3, as DNA: TGTGCCAGCAGCTTAGTCGGCAGCCAAGAGACCCAGTACTTC.

The chain links TRBV4-3 to TRBJ1-1; D uncertain. The CDR3 consists of 16 residues. Trimming took 1 base from V and 0 from J, leaving 12 bases between them. Germline lookup yields CDR1 LGHNA and CDR2 YSLEER. The CDR3 here is CASSQGPGDMNTEAFF. The CDR3 nucleotides are TGCGCCAGCAGCCAAGGTCCCGGGGATATGAACACTGAAGCTTTCTTT.

The chain carries TRBV4-1 and TRBJ2-2; D perhaps matches TRBD2 (6 bases). The V and J ends lost 0 bases and 4 bases respectively, with 15 bases between them. CDR1 MGHRA and CDR2 YSYEKL come from the germline V gene. CDR3 length: 17 residues. CDR3 protein: CASSQDSGGKITGELFF. Here the CDR3 DNA reads TGCGCCAGCAGCCAAGATAGCGGTGGTAAGATCACCGGGGAGCTGTTTTTT.

V and J are TRBV9 and TRBJ2-2; the D gene is possibly TRBD2 (6 bases). Germline lookup yields CDR1 SGDLS and CDR2 YYNGEE. The CDR3 extends over 18 amino acids. V shed 0 bases and J shed 5 bases, with 20 bases lying between them. The DNA of the CDR3 is TGTGCCAGCAGCGTAGCTACTAAGGGAGGTACAGAAACCGGGGAGCTGTTTTTT. Translation: CASSVATKGGTETGELFF. The entire variable domain, with the rest obtained from reference TRBV9 and TRBJ2-2, is as follows: DSGVTQTPKHLITATGQRVTLRCSPRSGDLSVYWYQQSLDQGLQFLIQYYNGEERAKGNILERFSAQQFPDLHSELNLSSLELGDSALYFCASSVATKGGTETGELFFGEGSRLTVL.

The sample holds one count of this clone. This chain joins TRBV30 and TRBJ1-1, with D tentatively TRBD1 (6 bases). V lost 0 bases and J lost 5, with 13 bases in between. The CDR3 contains 14 residues. Looked up from germline, CDR1 is GTSNPN and CDR2 is SVGIG (reference sequence). CDR3 sequence: CAWSVGTMGTEAFF. CDR3 coding DNA: TGTGCCTGGAGTGTTGGGACAATGGGAACTGAAGCTTTCTTT.

The V call is TRBV20-1, the J call TRBJ2-1; no clear D. The CDR3 runs 11 residues. Germline CDR1 is DFQATT and CDR2 is SNEGSKA (reference sequence). Between the trimmed V and J ends, which lost 2 bases and 11 bases, there was a span of 10 bases. CDR3 DNA: TGCAGTGCTAGACCGGACGGACAGCAGTTCTTC. It is translated as CSARPDGQQFF.

The chain links TRBV9 to TRBJ2-7; TRBD1 might be the D (5 bases). This CDR3 has 14 residues. Trimming left V 4 bases short and J 2 bases short, with 13 bases between. Germline-derived CDR1 and CDR2 are SGDLS and YYNGEE. The CDR3 region is CASSPSQGTYEQYF. The CDR3, as DNA: TGTGCCAGCAGCCCCAGTCAGGGCACCTACGAGCAGTACTTC.

The CDR3 DNA sequence: TGTGCCAGCAGTTTATCCCAGGGGGAGAACAATCAGCCCCAGCATTTT. Its protein product is CASSLSQGENNQPQHF. The chain couples TRBV27 to TRBJ1-5; 7 positions match TRBD1. The CDR3 runs to 16 residues. V shed 0 bases, J shed 3 bases, and the junction held 5 bases outside the gene matches. Per the germline V gene, CDR1 is MNHEY and CDR2 is SMNVEV (reference sequence).

The chain uses TRBV2 and TRBJ2-3; weak D call: TRBD2 (5 bases). CDR1 is SNHLY, CDR2 FYNNEI, per germline. The CDR3 covers 16 residues. The V end lost 2 bases, the J end lost 2 bases, and 14 bases lay between the germline ends. The CDR3 DNA reads TGTGCCAGCAGTGAACTGGCGGGTCTTCTCACAGATACGCAGTATTTT. This codes for CASSELAGLLTDTQYF.

This chain links TRBV9 with TRBJ2-7; TRBD1 aligns across 10 bases. Germline values: CDR1 SGDLS, CDR2 YYNGEE. The junction had 13 bases not matched to a gene; V was cut back by 4 bases and J by 6 bases. The CDR3 runs 16 residues. The CDR3, as DNA: TGTGCCAGCAGCACTCAACAGACAGGGGGCTTTGGCGAGCAGTACTTC. This codes for CASSTQQTGGFGEQYF. Filled out from reference TRBV9 and TRBJ2-7, the complete variable domain reads DSGVTQTPKHLITATGQRVTLRCSPRSGDLSVYWYQQSLDQGLQFLIQYYNGEERAKGNILERFSAQQFPDLHSELNLSSLELGDSALYFCASSTQQTGGFGEQYFGPGTRLTVT.

The chain uses TRBV7-9 and TRBJ2-7; D is undetermined. Trimming removed 1 base from V and 0 bases from J, with 10 bases in between. The germline gives CDR1 SEHNR, CDR2 FQNEAQ (reference sequence). CDR3 length equals 15 residues. The CDR3 spells CASSLGILPSYEQYF. CDR3 sequence (DNA): TGTGCCAGCAGCTTAGGAATCCTGCCCTCCTACGAGCAGTACTTC.

This chain joins TRBV5-1 and TRBJ2-5; 9 nucleotides align to TRBD1. The CDR3 is 18 amino acids. The trim removed 0 bases at V and 2 bases at J, leaving 11 bases unmatched. From germline, CDR1 is SGHRS and CDR2 YFSETQ. The CDR3 sequence: CASSLAGGTGNFQETQYF. The DNA of the CDR3 is TGCGCCAGCAGCTTGGCAGGTGGGACAGGGAATTTTCAAGAGACCCAGTACTTC.

The chain combines TRBV4-2 with TRBJ2-7, with D perhaps matching TRBD2 (6 bases). Trimming cost V 2 bases and J 3 bases, with 11 bases left between them. The CDR3 runs 14 residues. Germline V gene sequence: CDR1 LGHNA, CDR2 YNFKEQ. The CDR3 protein is CASSQNVGGYEQYF. CDR3 in DNA: TGTGCCAGCAGCCAAAACGTGGGGGGCTACGAGCAGTACTTC.

V is TRBV12-5 and J is TRBJ2-7; 7 bases match TRBD2. The CDR3 spans 12 residues. In germline, CDR1 is LGHNT, CDR2 FRNRAP. The junction had 6 bases not matched to a gene; V was cut back by 6 bases and J by 7 bases. CDR3 nucleotide sequence: TGTGCTAGTGGGAGACTAGCTTGGGAGCAGTACTTC. Protein sequence: CASGRLAWEQYF.

As concerns this clone: Other DNA sequences in the same sample also yield this CDR3. J is TRBJ1-1 and V is TRBV18; no clear D gene. The CDR3 has 12 residues. The ends were cut back, 3 bases at V and 1 base at J, with 3 bases in the middle. Germline CDR1 reads KGHSH; CDR2 reads LQKENI. The CDR3 sequence: CASSPGNTEAFF. CDR3 nucleotide sequence: TGTGCCAGCTCACCGGGGAACACTGAAGCTTTCTTT.

The CDR3, as DNA: TGCAGTGCTAGAGTCTCTGGGACCCAGTACTTC. It yields the protein CSARVSGTQYF. The chain carries TRBV20-1 and TRBJ2-5; D remains ambiguous. CDR1 and CDR2 (germline): DFQATT, SNEGSKA (reference sequence). This CDR3 is 11 amino acids long. V lost 1 base and J 7 bases, leaving 7 bases between the germline ends.

The chain recombines TRBV6-5 with TRBJ1-4, with TRBD1 as a possible D gene (5 bases). The length of the CDR3 is 15 residues. The germline V gene encodes CDR1 MNHEY and CDR2 SVGAGI. Trimming cost V 2 bases and J 6 bases, with 13 bases left between them. Here the CDR3 DNA reads TGTGCCAGCAGTTACGGAGAGGGGATCGATGAAAAACTGTTTTTT. It codes for CASSYGEGIDEKLFF.

CDR3 loop: CASSRIGTGDGYTF. The CDR3 DNA reads TGTGCCAGCAGCCGCATCGGGACAGGGGATGGCTACACCTTC. The rearrangement links TRBV4-2 to TRBJ1-2, with 10 bases identical to TRBD1. The CDR3 has 14 amino acids. Looked up from germline, CDR1 is LGHNA and CDR2 is YNFKEQ. Losses at the gene ends were 4 bases for V and 6 bases for J; bases not matched to a gene: 5.

This chain links TRBV2 with TRBJ2-7, with a possible D match to TRBD1 (5 bases). The CDR3 has 12 residues. Germline CDR1 is SNHLY and CDR2 is FYNNEI. V lost 10 bases to trimming and J lost 1 base, with 11 bases between them. CDR3 nucleotides: TGTGCCATCGCTTCAGGGTCCTACGAGCAGTACTTC. Translation: CAIASGSYEQYF.

V is TRBV4-2 and J is TRBJ1-5; 7 bases match TRBD1. J gave up 7 bases and V 6 bases, and 6 bases lay outside the gene matches. The germline CDR1 and CDR2 sequences are LGHNA and YNFKEQ. The CDR3 extends over 13 amino acids. This CDR3 is CASSDRVGQPQHF. The CDR3 coding sequence is TGTGCCAGCAGTGACAGGGTGGGGCAGCCCCAGCATTTT.

This chain connects TRBV7-9 to TRBJ2-7, with D perhaps TRBD1 or TRBD2 (5 bases each). Germline V CDR1 and CDR2: SEHNR, FQNEAQ (reference sequence). This CDR3 has 15 residues. The V gene lost 2 bases and the J gene lost 4 bases, with 15 bases spanning the gap. The CDR3, as DNA: TGTGCCAGCAGCTTACCGATCGGGGCTATGTACGAGCAGTACTTC. The encoded protein is CASSLPIGAMYEQYF.

The CDR3 sequence: CASSVGGRYEQYF. In DNA form, the CDR3 reads TGTGCCAGCAGCGTCGGCGGGCGCTACGAGCAGTACTTC. The chain employs TRBV5-6 and TRBJ2-7, with D perhaps TRBD2 (5 bases). The germline CDR1 and CDR2 sequences are SGHDT and YYEEEE. Deletions cut 4 bases from V and 3 bases from J, with 11 bases between. The CDR3 has 13 amino acids.

The genes are TRBV2 and TRBJ2-1, with unresolved D. Looked up from germline, CDR1 is SNHLY and CDR2 is FYNNEI. Trimming left V 6 bases short and J 4 bases short, with 4 bases between. CDR3 size: 11 residues. The CDR3 sequence is CASSEYNEQFF. The CDR3 nucleotides read TGTGCCAGCAGCGAATACAATGAGCAGTTCTTC.

CDR3: CASSLRRTGELFF. Written as DNA, the CDR3 is TGTGCCAGCAGCTTACGCCGGACCGGGGAGCTGTTTTTT. This chain links TRBV11-3 with TRBJ2-2; D is undetermined. The CDR3 length is 13 residues. V lost 2 bases and J 5 bases, leaving 6 bases between the germline ends. From germline, CDR1 is SGHNT and CDR2 YENEEA.